The 29 T cell receptor beta chains below come from one sample, sequenced in a study of Graves' ophthalmopathy and Graves' hyperthyroidism (dated by TCRdb to between 2017 and 2018). These reads were obtained on an Illumina HiSeq 2000. For repertoire sequencing, TCR beta CDR3 regions were amplified from RNA transcripts. A first-round RT-PCR used HTBI primers with the Qiagen OneStep RT-PCR kit, followed by a second-round multiplex PCR, size selection and purification. Using fastp trimming at Q25 and MiXCR clonotype assembly, TCRdb reanalyzed the public sequencing data and kept in-frame beta chains. Records with the same CDR3 protein are collapsed into one entry carrying the most frequent genes and DNA. This sample gives about 700,000 distinct CDR3 sequences in total; approximately 40% of them show up just once. 44% of the sample rests with the top ten. Sequenced: peripheral blood. These receptor sequences come from an adult man with Graves' ophthalmopathy.

This clonotype was counted at least ten times. The chain joins TRBV10-3 to TRBJ2-7; D call uncertain. Trimming shortened V by 8 bases and J by 7 bases, and 12 bases separated the two germline ends. Germline loops: CDR1 ENHRY, CDR2 SYGVKD. This CDR3 spans 11 amino acids. CDR3 nucleotide sequence: TGTGCCATCTCGATGATGGGGGAGCAGTACTTC. Amino acids: CAISMMGEQYF.

This sequence joins TRBV29-1 and TRBJ1-4; TRBD1 agrees at 12 bases. CDR3 length: 13 amino acids. Germline V gene lookup returns CDR1 SQVTM and CDR2 ANQGSEA. V shed 7 bases and J 7 bases; nucleotides not matched to a gene: 4. CDR3 protein: CSGGTGGTEKLFF. In DNA form, the CDR3 reads TGCAGCGGAGGGACAGGGGGCACTGAAAAACTGTTTTTT.

A few counts support this clonotype. V and J are TRBV20-1 and TRBJ1-4, with D maybe TRBD1 (6 bases). Trimming took off 1 base at V and 10 bases at J, with 16 bases between the two ends. The CDR3 extends over 14 amino acids. Germline V gives CDR1 DFQATT, CDR2 SNEGSKA (reference sequence). CDR3 coding DNA: TGCAGTGCTAGAGGGAACAGGGTTTCTGGAAAACTGTTTTTT. Protein sequence: CSARGNRVSGKLFF.

This chain links TRBV12-3 or TRBV12-4 with TRBJ1-4, with a tentative D call TRBD1 (6 bases). The germline V and J ends were trimmed by 8 bases and 6 bases, with 19 bases remaining between them. The CDR3 has 15 residues. CDR3 nucleotides: TGTGCCAGCGGAAAGGTGGAAGCAGGGGATGAAAAACTGTTTTTT. It translates to CASGKVEAGDEKLFF.

This clonotype was counted a few times. The genes are TRBV20-1 and TRBJ1-5; the D gene is possibly TRBD1 (6 bases). CDR3 length equals 15 residues. CDR1 is DFQATT, CDR2 SNEGSKA, per germline (reference sequence). V was trimmed by 1 base and J by 6 bases, leaving 16 bases between them. This CDR3 is CSARATGYASQPQHF. The DNA for the CDR3 is TGCAGTGCTAGAGCAACAGGGTACGCAAGTCAGCCCCAGCATTTT.

This clonotype was seen repeatedly, ten times or more. The chain employs TRBV11-2 and TRBJ1-1; a weak D match, TRBD1 (5 bases). The CDR3 is made up of 13 amino acids. Trimming took 4 bases from V and 7 from J, leaving 13 bases between them. CDR1 and CDR2 from the germline V gene are SGHAT and FQNNGV. The CDR3 loop reads CASSYEGGGEAFF. The DNA of the CDR3 is TGTGCCAGCAGCTACGAGGGCGGGGGTGAAGCTTTCTTT.

This clonotype was found a few times. The chain carries TRBV4-3 and TRBJ2-5; D call uncertain. Germline CDR1 and CDR2: LGHNA and YSLEER. CDR3 size: 15 residues. V gave up 2 bases and J gave up 0 bases, with 10 bases separating them. CDR3 amino acids: CASSQYRSHQETQYF. The CDR3 nucleotides read TGCGCCAGCAGCCAATATCGCAGTCACCAAGAGACCCAGTACTTC.

There are a few counts of this clonotype. J is TRBJ2-2 and V is TRBV7-2; 10 bases match TRBD2. Germline V gene sequence: CDR1 SGHTA, CDR2 FQGNSA. With V trimmed by 5 bases and J by 5 bases, 8 bases remained unmatched. The CDR3 has 16 residues. This chain's CDR3 is CASSQAGTSATGELFF. Written as DNA, the CDR3 is TGTGCCAGCAGCCAAGCCGGGACTAGCGCGACCGGGGAGCTGTTTTTT.

The chain couples TRBV10-3 to TRBJ2-7, with TRBD1 matching 9 bases. Germline CDR1 ENHRY, CDR2 SYGVKD. This CDR3 is built from 16 residues. Unmatched junction bases numbered 15, after V lost 10 bases and J lost 2 bases. The CDR3 nucleotides read TGTGCCAGCAGAACCTCGGACAGGGGAAAACCCTACGAGCAGTACTTC. Translating gives CASRTSDRGKPYEQYF.

This sequence joins TRBV19 and TRBJ2-7, with 8 bases that match TRBD2. The CDR3 has 15 amino acids. With 1 base clipped from V and 3 bases from J, the junction kept 5 bases outside the gene matches. The germline gives CDR1 LNHDA, CDR2 SQIVND (reference sequence). The CDR3 protein is CASSIAGTRSYEQYF. DNA of the CDR3: TGTGCCAGTAGTATAGCTGGGACTAGAAGCTACGAGCAGTACTTC.

This clonotype was observed once. This rearrangement joins TRBV9 to TRBJ2-7; TRBD2 matches at 9 bases. Looked up from germline, CDR1 is SGDLS and CDR2 is YYNGEE. This CDR3 contains 16 residues. The J segment lost 1 base and the V segment lost 3 bases, leaving 8 bases of the junction unmatched. The CDR3 sequence: CASSEAGGGGSYEQYF. The CDR3 DNA reads TGTGCCAGCAGCGAAGCGGGAGGCGGGGGATCCTACGAGCAGTACTTC.

The count of this clonotype is one. The conserved phenylalanine or tryptophan is not found at the CDR3 terminus, so this likely reflects a read error. V gene TRBV7-9 combines with J gene TRBJ2-5, with 8 bases that match TRBD1. This CDR3 comprises 15 residues. V was clipped by 4 bases and J by 1 base; unmatched bases: 5. Germline V gene sequence: CDR1 SEHNR, CDR2 FQNEAQ (reference sequence). In DNA, the CDR3 is TGTGCCAGCAGCTCCCCGGACAGGGTCCAAGAGACCCAGTACCTC. Translation gives CASSSPDRVQETQYL.

Details on this clonotype: Germline is not matched at one junction end, which may reflect a read error. The gene calls are TRBV25-1 and TRBJ1-5, with D possibly being TRBD1 (6 bases). This CDR3 is built from 15 residues. Germline lookup yields CDR1 MGHDK and CDR2 SYGVNS. CDR3 in amino acids: CATSLRRGAGQPQHF. The CDR3 coding sequence is TGTGCCACCAGTTTGCGCCGGGGGGCGGGTCAGCCCCAGCATTTT.

The rearrangement joins TRBV2 to TRBJ2-3; 8 bases agree with TRBD2. This CDR3 has 17 residues. Germline CDR1 is SNHLY and CDR2 is FYNNEI. Germline trimming cut 3 bases from V and 2 bases from J; bases unmatched to any gene: 10. The CDR3 region is CASSENPPGGPTDTQYF. The CDR3 DNA reads TGTGCCAGCAGTGAGAATCCGCCGGGAGGGCCCACAGATACGCAGTATTTT.

The CDR3 region is CASMGQGYGYTF. As DNA, the CDR3 is TGTGCCAGCATGGGACAGGGGTACGGCTACACCTTC. J is TRBJ1-2 and V is TRBV2; 10 positions match TRBD1. Germline values: CDR1 SNHLY, CDR2 FYNNEI. V shed 7 bases, J shed 8 bases, and the junction held 4 bases outside the gene matches. This CDR3 contains 12 residues.

CDR3 region: CASSLGQEGEQYF. As DNA, the CDR3 is TGTGCCAGCAGCTTAGGGCAGGAGGGCGAGCAGTACTTC. V and J are TRBV7-2 and TRBJ2-7; tentatively, D is TRBD2 (6 bases). The germline V and J ends were trimmed by 1 base and 6 bases, with 10 bases remaining between them. The germline CDR1 and CDR2 sequences are SGHTA and FQGNSA. The CDR3 length is 13 residues.

This clonotype turned up a few times. This rearrangement joins TRBV20-1 to TRBJ2-7; 10 bases fit TRBD2. V was clipped by 0 bases and J by 6 bases; unmatched bases: 5. CDR3 length equals 14 residues. Germline V gives CDR1 DFQATT, CDR2 SNEGSKA (reference sequence). CDR3 residues: CSARDQAGGGEQYF. The CDR3 DNA follows: TGCAGTGCTAGAGATCAAGCGGGAGGGGGCGAGCAGTACTTC.

In this sample, this clonotype turned up a few times. The chain is built from TRBV2 and TRBJ1-2; D ambiguous. The CDR3 extends over 14 amino acids. Germline assignment: CDR1 SNHLY and CDR2 FYNNEI. V was cut by 8 bases and J by 1 base, with 14 bases left in between. The CDR3 sequence is CASSRETLNYGYTF. The CDR3 nucleotides are TGTGCCAGCTCTCGAGAGACGCTTAACTATGGCTACACCTTC.

This clonotype was picked up a small number of times. A read error may produce the germline difference seen at one junction end. This rearrangement joins TRBV10-2 to TRBJ2-6; D remains unclear. This CDR3 contains 15 residues. From germline, CDR1 is WSHSY and CDR2 SAAADI. CDR3 sequence reads: CASSPDITGANVLTF. CDR3 nucleotide sequence: TGTGCCAGCAGTCCCGACATAACTGGGGCCAACGTCCTGACTTTC.

The CDR3 DNA reads as TGTGCCACCAGTGACCCAGGGACAGGGGTGGTTCAGCCCCAGCATTTT. This codes for CATSDPGTGVVQPQHF. This chain joins TRBV24-1 and TRBJ1-5; 10 nucleotides match TRBD1. Trimming took 4 bases from V and 6 from J; bases not matched to a gene: 8. This CDR3 comprises 16 residues. Germline V gives CDR1 KGHDR, CDR2 SFDVKD.

V usage is TRBV25-1 and J usage is TRBJ2-2; TRBD1 agrees at 10 bases. This CDR3 spans 17 amino acids. J lost 7 bases, V lost 4 bases, and 12 bases had no gene match. CDR1 MGHDK and CDR2 SYGVNS come from the germline V gene. CDR3 nucleotide sequence: TGTGCCAGCAGTGCTAGAGATCCCGGACAGGGGGGCGGGGAGCTGTTTTTT. Its protein is CASSARDPGQGGGELFF.

V is TRBV29-1 and J is TRBJ1-1; D is perhaps TRBD1 (5 bases). V gave up 7 bases and J gave up 2 bases, with 17 bases separating them. Germline values: CDR1 SQVTM, CDR2 ANQGSEA. CDR3 length: 14 residues. In DNA form, the CDR3 reads TGCAGCGGGTATAACCAGGGCGGAAACACTGAAGCTTTCTTT. It yields the protein CSGYNQGGNTEAFF.

The chain recombines TRBV29-1 with TRBJ2-6; D is possibly TRBD1 (6 bases). Germline V gene sequence: CDR1 SQVTM, CDR2 ANQGSEA. The V end was cut by 7 bases, the J end by 1 base, with 14 bases between. The CDR3 loop spans 15 amino acids. The CDR3 nucleotides are TGCAGCGGGATAAGCGGACAGTCTGGGGCCAACGTCCTGACTTTC. This sequence encodes CSGISGQSGANVLTF.

V usage is TRBV7-2 and J usage is TRBJ2-7, with 7 bases matching TRBD2. The CDR3 runs 13 residues. V was pared by 5 bases and J by 3 bases, with 4 bases of the junction left unmatched. Germline CDR1 is SGHTA and CDR2 is FQGNSA. The chain's CDR3 is CASSHGTIYEQYF. The DNA of the CDR3 is TGTGCCAGCAGCCACGGGACTATCTACGAGCAGTACTTC.

This clonotype has a count of ten or more. This chain connects TRBV9 to TRBJ2-5, with D possibly TRBD1 on 6 matching bases. V was cut by 2 bases and J by 6 bases, with 14 bases left in between. The CDR3 totals 14 residues. Germline CDR1 SGDLS, CDR2 YYNGEE. In DNA form, the CDR3 reads TGTGCCAGCAGCGTCGGGCAGGGGATACAGACCCAGTACTTC. Translated, it gives CASSVGQGIQTQYF.

With respect to this clonotype: Its ends do not fully match the called genes, so a read error is possible. This sequence joins TRBV11-2 and TRBJ1-2, with 8 bases fitting TRBD1. The CDR3 sequence is 12 residues long. From germline, CDR1 is SGHAT and CDR2 FQNNGV. The CDR3 sequence: CSVLATGDGYTF. The CDR3 bases are TGCAGCGTTCTGGCGACAGGGGATGGCTACACCTTC.

This clonotype was seen at least ten times. The genes are TRBV7-9 and TRBJ1-4; no clear D. This CDR3 is built from 14 residues. Trimming left V 4 bases short and J 5 bases short, with 11 bases between. Per the germline V gene, CDR1 is SEHNR and CDR2 is FQNEAQ (reference sequence). The CDR3: CASSSPGRNEKLFF. The CDR3 nucleotides are TGTGCCAGCAGCTCCCCGGGGAGAAATGAAAAACTGTTTTTT.

V is TRBV24-1 and J is TRBJ2-7, with 7 bases identical to TRBD1. J gave up 0 bases and V 11 bases, and 9 bases lay outside the gene matches. The CDR3 spans 14 residues. Germline CDR1 is KGHDR and CDR2 is SFDVKD. The CDR3 here is CASRGLTSSYEQYF. CDR3 DNA sequence: TGTGCCAGCAGGGGGTTGACAAGCTCCTACGAGCAGTACTTC.

Only a few counts were recorded for this clonotype. This chain joins TRBV7-9 and TRBJ1-5; D might be TRBD1 (6 bases). V lost 6 bases to trimming and J lost 4 bases, with 19 bases between them. This CDR3 is 16 amino acids long. CDR1 and CDR2 (germline): SEHNR, FQNEAQ (reference sequence). This CDR3 reads CASSLSVRQGNQPQHF. In DNA form, the CDR3 reads TGTGCCAGCAGTTTATCCGTCCGGCAGGGGAATCAGCCCCAGCATTTT.